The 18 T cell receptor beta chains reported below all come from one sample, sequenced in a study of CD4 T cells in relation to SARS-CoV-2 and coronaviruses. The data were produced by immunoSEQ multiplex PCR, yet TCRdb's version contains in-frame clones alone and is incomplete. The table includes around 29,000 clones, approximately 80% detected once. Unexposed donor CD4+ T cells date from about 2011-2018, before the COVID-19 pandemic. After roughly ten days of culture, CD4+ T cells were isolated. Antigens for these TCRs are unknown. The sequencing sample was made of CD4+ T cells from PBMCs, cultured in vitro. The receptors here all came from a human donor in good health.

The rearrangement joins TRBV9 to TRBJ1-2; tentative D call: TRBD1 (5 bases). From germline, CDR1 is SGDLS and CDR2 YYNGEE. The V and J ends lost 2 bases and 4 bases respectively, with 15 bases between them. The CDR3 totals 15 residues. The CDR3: CASSVGVGRGYGYTF. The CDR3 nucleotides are TGTGCCAGCAGCGTGGGGGTGGGGCGCGGCTATGGCTACACCTTC.

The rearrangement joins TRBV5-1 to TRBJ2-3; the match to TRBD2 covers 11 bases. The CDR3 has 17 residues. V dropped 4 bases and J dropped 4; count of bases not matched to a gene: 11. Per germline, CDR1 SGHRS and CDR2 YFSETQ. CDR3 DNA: TGCGCCAGCAGCGGCGCCACTAGCGGGAGTAAAGCAGATACGCAGTATTTT. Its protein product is CASSGATSGSKADTQYF.

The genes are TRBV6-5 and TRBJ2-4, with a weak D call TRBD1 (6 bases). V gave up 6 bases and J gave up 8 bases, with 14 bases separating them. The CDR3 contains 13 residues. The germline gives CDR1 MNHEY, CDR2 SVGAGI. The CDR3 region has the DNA TGTGCCAGCAGCCCCTTAGGGGGATACATTCAGTACTTC. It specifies CASSPLGGYIQYF.

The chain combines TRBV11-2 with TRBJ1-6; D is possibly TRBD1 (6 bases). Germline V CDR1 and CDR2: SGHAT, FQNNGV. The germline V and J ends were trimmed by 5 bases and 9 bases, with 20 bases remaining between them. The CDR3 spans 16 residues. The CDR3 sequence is CASSPQSTGIGSPLHF. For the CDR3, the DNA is TGTGCCAGCAGCCCACAATCTACAGGGATAGGTTCACCCCTCCACTTT.

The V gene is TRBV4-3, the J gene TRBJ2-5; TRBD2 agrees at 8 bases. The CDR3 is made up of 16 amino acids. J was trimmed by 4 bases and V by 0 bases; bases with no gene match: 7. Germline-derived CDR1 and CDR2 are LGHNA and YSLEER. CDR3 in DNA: TGCGCCAGCAGCCAAGATCCGGCGGGAGGCGGAGAGACCCAGTACTTC. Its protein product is CASSQDPAGGGETQYF.

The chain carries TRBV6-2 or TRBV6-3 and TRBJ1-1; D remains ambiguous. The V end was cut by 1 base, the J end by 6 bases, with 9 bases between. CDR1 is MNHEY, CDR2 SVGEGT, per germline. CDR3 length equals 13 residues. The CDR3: CASSYWLGSEAFF. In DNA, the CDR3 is TGTGCCAGCAGTTACTGGTTGGGGTCTGAAGCTTTCTTT.

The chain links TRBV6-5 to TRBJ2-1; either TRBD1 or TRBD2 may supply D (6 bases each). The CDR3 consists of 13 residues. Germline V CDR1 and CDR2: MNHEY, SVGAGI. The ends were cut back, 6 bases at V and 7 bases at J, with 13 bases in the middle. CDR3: CASRSGGRNEQFF. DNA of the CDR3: TGTGCCAGCAGGTCCGGGGGCAGAAATGAGCAGTTCTTC.

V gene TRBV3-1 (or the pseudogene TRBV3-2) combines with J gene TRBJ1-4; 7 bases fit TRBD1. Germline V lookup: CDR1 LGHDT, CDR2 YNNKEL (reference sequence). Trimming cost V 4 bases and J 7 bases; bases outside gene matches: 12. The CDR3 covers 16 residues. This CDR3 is CASSPTTGVGTEKLFF. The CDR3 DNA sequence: TGTGCCAGCAGCCCAACTACAGGGGTGGGTACTGAAAAACTGTTTTTT.

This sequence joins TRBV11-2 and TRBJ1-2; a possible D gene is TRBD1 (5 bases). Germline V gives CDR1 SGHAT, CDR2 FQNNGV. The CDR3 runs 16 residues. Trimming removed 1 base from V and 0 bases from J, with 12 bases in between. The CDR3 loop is CASSLVRGGTNYGYTF. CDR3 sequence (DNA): TGTGCCAGCAGCTTAGTTCGGGGGGGAACTAACTATGGCTACACCTTC.

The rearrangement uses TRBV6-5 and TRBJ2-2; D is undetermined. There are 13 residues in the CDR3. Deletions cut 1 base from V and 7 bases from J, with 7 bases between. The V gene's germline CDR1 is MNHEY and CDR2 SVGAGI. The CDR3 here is CASSYFESGELFF. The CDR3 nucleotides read TGTGCCAGCAGTTACTTCGAGAGCGGGGAGCTGTTTTTT.

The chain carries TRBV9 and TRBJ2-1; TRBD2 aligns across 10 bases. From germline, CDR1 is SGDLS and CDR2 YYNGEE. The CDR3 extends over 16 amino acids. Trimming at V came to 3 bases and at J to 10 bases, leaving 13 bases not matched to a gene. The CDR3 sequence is CASSGRLAGAGEEQFF. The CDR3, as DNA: TGTGCCAGCAGCGGCCGGCTAGCGGGAGCCGGGGAGGAGCAGTTCTTC.

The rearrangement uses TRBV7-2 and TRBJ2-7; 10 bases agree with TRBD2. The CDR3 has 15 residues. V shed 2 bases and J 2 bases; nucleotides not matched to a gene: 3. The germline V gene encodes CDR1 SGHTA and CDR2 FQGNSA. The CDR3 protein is CASSLIAGGAYEQYF. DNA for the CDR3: TGTGCCAGCAGCTTAATAGCGGGGGGCGCCTACGAGCAGTACTTC.

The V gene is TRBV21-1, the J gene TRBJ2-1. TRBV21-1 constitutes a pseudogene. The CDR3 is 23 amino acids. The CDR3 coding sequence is TGTGCCAGCAGCAAAGGTGTAAGGCGGCCAGGTCCCTTTCCCTGTCTTAAATACAATGAGCAGTTCTTC. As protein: CASSKGVRRPGPFPCLKYNEQFF.

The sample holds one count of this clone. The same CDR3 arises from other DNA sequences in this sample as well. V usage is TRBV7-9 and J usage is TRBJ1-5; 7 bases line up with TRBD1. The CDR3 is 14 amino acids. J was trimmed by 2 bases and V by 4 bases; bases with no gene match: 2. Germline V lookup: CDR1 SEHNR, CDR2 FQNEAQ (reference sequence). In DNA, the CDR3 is TGTGCCAGCAGCTCAACAGGGGGCAATCAGCCCCAGCATTTT. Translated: CASSSTGGNQPQHF.

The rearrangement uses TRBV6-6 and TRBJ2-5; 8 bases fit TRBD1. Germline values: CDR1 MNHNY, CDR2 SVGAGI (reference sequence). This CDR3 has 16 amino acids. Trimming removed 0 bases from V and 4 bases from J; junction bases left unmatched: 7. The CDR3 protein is CASSYSAGQGRETQYF. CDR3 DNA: TGTGCCAGCAGTTACTCCGCTGGACAGGGCCGAGAGACCCAGTACTTC.

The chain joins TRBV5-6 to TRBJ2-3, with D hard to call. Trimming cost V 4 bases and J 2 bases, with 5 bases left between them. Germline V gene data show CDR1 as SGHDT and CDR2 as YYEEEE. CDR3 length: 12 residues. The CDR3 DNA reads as TGTGCCAGCAGCCTCTCCACAGATACGCAGTATTTT. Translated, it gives CASSLSTDTQYF.

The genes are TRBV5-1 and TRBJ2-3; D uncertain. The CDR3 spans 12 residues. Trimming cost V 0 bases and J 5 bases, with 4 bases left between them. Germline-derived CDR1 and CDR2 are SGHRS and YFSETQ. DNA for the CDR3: TGCGCCAGCAGCTTGGCGGGAGATACGCAGTATTTT. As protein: CASSLAGDTQYF.

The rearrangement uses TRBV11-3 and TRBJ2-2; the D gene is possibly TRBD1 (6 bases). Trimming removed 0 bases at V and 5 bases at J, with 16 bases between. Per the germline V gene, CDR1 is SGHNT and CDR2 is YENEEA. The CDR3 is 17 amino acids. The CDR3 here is CASSLERGTLGTGELFF. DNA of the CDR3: TGTGCCAGCAGCTTAGAGAGAGGGACACTCGGGACCGGGGAGCTGTTTTTT.